Following are 24 T cell receptor beta chains from one sample sequenced in a study. MiXCR, applied by TCRdb to the 5' RACE reads, yields one record per CDR3 protein. Of approximately 44,000 distinct CDR3 sequences in the sample, approximately 31% are singletons; the top ten hold roughly 4%. Specimen: memory CD4+ T cells sorted from a lymph node. Subset given: memory CD4+ T cells, CD4+CD45RO+CD25-. Every receptor here comes from a female donor with breast cancer.

This clonotype was found a few times. The V call is TRBV6-5, the J call TRBJ1-1; D possibly corresponds to TRBD1 (5 bases). The CDR3 spans 13 residues. Germline V lookup: CDR1 MNHEY, CDR2 SVGAGI. V was clipped by 6 bases and J by 9 bases, with 17 bases between them. CDR3 loop: CASRESRATQAFF. CDR3 sequence (DNA): TGTGCCAGCAGGGAAAGCAGGGCGACTCAAGCTTTCTTT.

The gene calls are TRBV12-3 or TRBV12-4 and TRBJ1-1; D is unresolved. V was pared by 8 bases and J by 8 bases, with 12 bases between. CDR3 length: 11 amino acids. The CDR3 DNA is TGTGCCAGCGGAACCGGGGTCGAAGCTTTCTTT. Protein: CASGTGVEAFF.

This chain joins TRBV6-5 and TRBJ2-5, with D unclear. Between the trimmed V and J ends, which lost 0 bases and 4 bases, there was a span of 15 bases. Looked up from germline, CDR1 is MNHEY and CDR2 is SVGAGI. The CDR3 spans 16 residues. CDR3: CASSYSKSDYRETQYF. The CDR3 region has the DNA TGTGCCAGCAGTTACTCGAAGTCGGATTATCGAGAGACCCAGTACTTC.

V and J are TRBV7-9 and TRBJ1-1, with D possibly matching TRBD1 (5 bases). The CDR3 is 15 residues long. V was clipped by 5 bases and J by 1 base, with 14 bases between them. Germline lookup yields CDR1 SEHNR and CDR2 FQNEAQ (reference sequence). CDR3 in amino acids: CASSKILGGNTEAFF. CDR3 in DNA: TGTGCCAGCAGCAAAATCCTGGGGGGGAACACTGAAGCTTTCTTT.

V gene TRBV20-1 combines with J gene TRBJ2-3, with D hard to call. There are 11 residues in the CDR3. Germline V gene sequence: CDR1 DFQATT, CDR2 SNEGSKA (reference sequence). Trimming removed 2 bases at V and 3 bases at J, with 3 bases between. CDR3 region: CSARPTDTQYF. The CDR3 region has the DNA TGCAGTGCTAGACCAACAGATACGCAGTATTTT.

The chain links TRBV7-2 to TRBJ2-7; no reliable D call. Germline V CDR1 and CDR2: SGHTA, FQGNSA. This CDR3 region has 15 residues. Trimming stripped 3 bases from V and 3 bases from J, with 15 bases between. CDR3 sequence reads: CASSLKTDPFYEQYF. CDR3 nucleotide sequence: TGTGCCAGCAGCTTGAAGACGGACCCTTTCTACGAGCAGTACTTC.

The rearrangement joins TRBV3-1 to TRBJ2-1, with D uncertain. The CDR3 sequence is 12 residues long. V shed 3 bases and J shed 9 bases, with 9 bases lying between them. The germline gives CDR1 LGHDT, CDR2 YNNKEL (reference sequence). In DNA form, the CDR3 reads TGTGCCAGCAGCCACGCGTCCCCTGAGCAGTTCTTC. Amino acid sequence: CASSHASPEQFF.

This sequence joins TRBV25-1 and TRBJ2-1; 7 bases line up with TRBD1. Germline V gene lookup returns CDR1 MGHDK and CDR2 SYGVNS. J was trimmed by 2 bases and V by 2 bases; bases with no gene match: 12. CDR3 size: 18 residues. CDR3 sequence: CASSEGTAVGAPYNEQFF. CDR3 coding DNA: TGTGCCAGCAGTGAAGGGACAGCCGTTGGGGCCCCCTACAATGAGCAGTTCTTC.

Many counts were recorded for this clonotype. This chain links TRBV12-3 or TRBV12-4 with TRBJ1-6, with D uncertain. This CDR3 is built from 13 residues. Trimming pared 4 bases from V and 7 bases from J, leaving 8 bases between. The CDR3 here is CASSWASNSPLHF. The CDR3 nucleotides are TGTGCCAGCAGTTGGGCCTCGAATTCACCCCTCCACTTT.

This clonotype was seen only a few times. The chain uses TRBV5-1 and TRBJ2-7; 7 nucleotides match TRBD1. The CDR3 spans 15 residues. The trim removed 3 bases at V and 1 base at J, leaving 7 bases unmatched. Germline CDR1 SGHRS, CDR2 YFSETQ. CDR3 nucleotide sequence: TGCGCCAGCAGCTCCGGACAGGTGGTATCCTACGAGCAGTACTTC. As protein: CASSSGQVVSYEQYF.

Only a few counts were recorded for this clonotype. V and J are TRBV6-2 or TRBV6-3 and TRBJ2-1; D may be TRBD1 or TRBD2 (5 bases each). This CDR3 contains 15 residues. Trimming took off 5 bases at V and 0 bases at J, with 11 bases between the two ends. Germline values: CDR1 MNHEY, CDR2 SVGEGT. The CDR3 sequence: CASSNGASSYNEQFF. In DNA, the CDR3 is TGTGCCAGCAGTAACGGGGCTAGCTCCTACAATGAGCAGTTCTTC.

The chain couples TRBV6-2 or TRBV6-3 to TRBJ2-6, with D maybe TRBD2 (6 bases). V lost 7 bases, J lost 0 bases, and 13 bases lay in between. This CDR3 is 16 amino acids long. The germline V gene has CDR1 MNHEY and CDR2 SVGEGT. The CDR3 region is CASMREHSSGANVLTF. The CDR3 DNA is TGTGCCAGCATGCGGGAACACTCCTCTGGGGCCAACGTCCTGACTTTC.

There are a few counts of this clonotype. V and J are TRBV9 and TRBJ2-7; no reliable D call. Per germline, CDR1 SGDLS and CDR2 YYNGEE. The CDR3 length is 15 residues. Deletions cut 0 bases from V and 3 bases from J, with 13 bases between. This CDR3 reads CASSVGTHGIYEQYF. The CDR3 coding sequence is TGTGCCAGCAGCGTAGGAACACATGGTATCTACGAGCAGTACTTC.

V usage is TRBV12-3 or TRBV12-4 and J usage is TRBJ2-5; D unclear. The ends were cut back, 4 bases at V and 5 bases at J, with 14 bases in the middle. This CDR3 comprises 14 residues. CDR3 sequence (DNA): TGTGCCAGCAGTTCCGGCTTAGGGTCGGAGACCCAGTACTTC. This gives the protein CASSSGLGSETQYF.

This clonotype was detected many times. The genes are TRBV28 and TRBJ2-4; D may correspond to TRBD1 or TRBD2 (5 bases each). Looked up from germline, CDR1 is MDHEN and CDR2 is SYDVKM. The length of the CDR3 is 11 residues. The ends were cut back, 6 bases at V and 9 bases at J, with 9 bases in the middle. The CDR3 spells CASRSGSIQYF. The DNA of the CDR3 is TGTGCCAGCAGGTCAGGGAGCATTCAGTACTTC.

The chain links TRBV20-1 to TRBJ1-4, with 7 bases aligning to TRBD1. This CDR3 comprises 15 residues. Germline values: CDR1 DFQATT, CDR2 SNEGSKA (reference sequence). The J segment lost 0 bases and the V segment lost 8 bases, leaving 9 bases of the junction unmatched. The CDR3 sequence: CSTEWDSSTNEKLFF. The CDR3 bases are TGCAGTACTGAATGGGACAGCTCAACTAATGAAAAACTGTTTTTT.

The rearrangement joins TRBV7-3 to TRBJ2-3, with D hard to call. V was clipped by 4 bases and J by 0 bases, with 17 bases between them. Germline loops: CDR1 SGHTA, CDR2 FQGTGA. The CDR3 spans 17 residues. CDR3 loop: CASSSDRVSPSTDTQYF. The CDR3 nucleotides are TGTGCCAGCAGCTCAGACCGGGTATCCCCTAGCACAGATACGCAGTATTTT.

The chain has TRBV11-3 and TRBJ2-7, with 8 positions matching TRBD1. The CDR3 contains 13 residues. With V trimmed by 5 bases and J by 6 bases, 6 bases remained unmatched. The germline V gene has CDR1 SGHNT and CDR2 YENEEA. CDR3 DNA sequence: TGTGCCAGCAGCGGACAGGGAGTTGGCGAGCAGTACTTC. It codes for CASSGQGVGEQYF.

The chain uses TRBV7-2 and TRBJ2-5; 7 bases fit TRBD2. The CDR3 is made up of 13 amino acids. CDR1 is SGHTA, CDR2 FQGNSA, per germline. Unmatched junction bases numbered 5, after V lost 5 bases and J lost 5 bases. The CDR3 protein is CASSRGSRETQYF. The CDR3 DNA follows: TGTGCCAGCAGCCGCGGGAGTAGGGAGACCCAGTACTTC.

The table lists this clonotype with a count of one. This chain links TRBV20-1 with TRBJ2-7; 15 positions agree with TRBD2. The CDR3 runs to 18 residues. J lost 3 bases, V lost 1 base, and 10 bases had no gene match. Germline CDR1 is DFQATT and CDR2 is SNEGSKA (reference sequence). The CDR3: CSARGRPGLAGGYYEQYF. CDR3 in DNA: TGCAGTGCTAGAGGCCGCCCGGGACTAGCGGGGGGTTACTACGAGCAGTACTTC.

The gene calls are TRBV10-3 and TRBJ2-1; 7 bases line up with TRBD2. Germline assignment: CDR1 ENHRY and CDR2 SYGVKD. The V and J ends lost 3 bases and 4 bases, in that order; junction bases with no gene match: 12. The CDR3 totals 17 residues. The CDR3 DNA follows: TGTGCCATCAGTGACTCAAGCGGGAAAGGAGTTTACAATGAGCAGTTCTTC. Its translation is CAISDSSGKGVYNEQFF.

By sample share, this clonotype is medium-sized. The V call is TRBV10-3, the J call TRBJ2-7; tentative D call: TRBD1 (5 bases). Trimming took off 0 bases at V and 5 bases at J, with 5 bases between the two ends. This CDR3 is 12 amino acids long. In germline, CDR1 is ENHRY, CDR2 SYGVKD. CDR3 region: CAISESTDEQYF. The CDR3 nucleotides are TGTGCCATCAGTGAGTCGACAGACGAGCAGTACTTC.

This clonotype was recorded once. It may be a read error: a sequence one base away is much more abundant. The chain has TRBV28 and TRBJ2-3, with 7 bases aligning to TRBD1. This CDR3 has 16 residues. Germline assignment: CDR1 MDHEN and CDR2 SYDVKM. The CDR3: CVSSSTDRQITDTQYF. The CDR3 nucleotides are TGTGTCAGCAGTTCAACGGACAGGCAAATCACAGATACGCAGTATTTT. Looking up the rest from reference TRBV28 and TRBJ2-3 gives the full variable domain: DVKVTQSSRYLVKRTGEKVFLECVQDMDHENMFWYRQDPGLGLRLIYFSYDVKMKEKGDIPEGYSVSREKKERFSLILESASTNQTSMYLCVSSSTDRQITDTQYFGPGTRLTVL.

This clonotype was observed a handful of times. The chain is built from TRBV7-3 and TRBJ1-1; D remains unclear. The CDR3 totals 13 residues. Trimming stripped 5 bases from V and 4 bases from J, with 11 bases between. In germline, CDR1 is SGHTA, CDR2 FQGTGA. CDR3 nucleotide sequence: TGTGCCAGCAGCGAACAGACCTCCACTGAAGCTTTCTTT. It is translated as CASSEQTSTEAFF.